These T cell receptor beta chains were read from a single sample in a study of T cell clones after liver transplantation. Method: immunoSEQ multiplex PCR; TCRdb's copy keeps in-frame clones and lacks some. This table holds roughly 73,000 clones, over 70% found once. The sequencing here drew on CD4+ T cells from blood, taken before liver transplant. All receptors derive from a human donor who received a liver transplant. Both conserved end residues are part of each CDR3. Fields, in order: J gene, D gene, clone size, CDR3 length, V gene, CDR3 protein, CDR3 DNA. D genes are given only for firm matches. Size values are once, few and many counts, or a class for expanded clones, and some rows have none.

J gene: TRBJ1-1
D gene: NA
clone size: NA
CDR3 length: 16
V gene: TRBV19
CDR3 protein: CASSIDLRVWNTEAFF
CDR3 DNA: TGTGCCAGTAGTATAGATCTAAGGGTCTGGAACACTGAAGCTTTCTTT

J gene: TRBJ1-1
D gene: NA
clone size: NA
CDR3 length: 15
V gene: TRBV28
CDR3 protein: CASSPPGQWDTEAFF
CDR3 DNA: TGTGCCAGCAGTCCCCCGGGACAATGGGACACTGAAGCTTTCTTT

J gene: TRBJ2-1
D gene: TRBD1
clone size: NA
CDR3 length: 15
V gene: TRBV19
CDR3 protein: CASTSSGQVANEQFF
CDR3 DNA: TGTGCCAGTACCTCATCAGGACAGGTCGCCAATGAGCAGTTCTTC

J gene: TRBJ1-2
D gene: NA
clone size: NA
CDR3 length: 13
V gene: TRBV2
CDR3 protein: CASSGGINYGYTF
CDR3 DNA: TGTGCCAGCAGTGGGGGGATTAACTATGGCTACACCTTC

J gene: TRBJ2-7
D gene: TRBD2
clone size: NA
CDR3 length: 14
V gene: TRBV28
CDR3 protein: CATRWTSSSYEQYF
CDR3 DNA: TGTGCCACCCGCTGGACTAGCTCCTCCTACGAGCAGTACTTC

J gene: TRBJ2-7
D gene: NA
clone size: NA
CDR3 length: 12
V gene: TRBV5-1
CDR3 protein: CASSFGAYEQYF
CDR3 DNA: TGCGCCAGCAGCTTTGGGGCCTACGAGCAGTACTTC

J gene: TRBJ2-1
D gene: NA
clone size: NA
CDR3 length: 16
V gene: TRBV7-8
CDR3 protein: CASSLDLPPWGNEQFF
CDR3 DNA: TGTGCCAGCAGCTTAGACCTTCCCCCCTGGGGCAATGAGCAGTTCTTC

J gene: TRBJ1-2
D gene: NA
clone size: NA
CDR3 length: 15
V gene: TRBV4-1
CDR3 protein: CASSYDRQERYGYTF
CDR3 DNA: TGCGCCAGCAGCTACGACCGACAGGAGCGCTATGGCTACACCTTC

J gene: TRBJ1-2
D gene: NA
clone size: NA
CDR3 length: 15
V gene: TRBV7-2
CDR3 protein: CASSPGGGPGYGYTF
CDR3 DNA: TGTGCCAGCAGCCCGGGTGGCGGCCCGGGGTATGGCTACACCTTC

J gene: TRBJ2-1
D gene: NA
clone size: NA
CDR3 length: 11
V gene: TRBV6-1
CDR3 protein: CASDFPGEQFF
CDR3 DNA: TGTGCCAGTGACTTCCCGGGTGAGCAGTTCTTC

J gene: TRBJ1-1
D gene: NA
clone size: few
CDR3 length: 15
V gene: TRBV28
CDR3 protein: CASSHPRTANTEAFF
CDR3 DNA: TGTGCCAGCAGTCATCCCCGGACCGCCAACACTGAAGCTTTCTTT

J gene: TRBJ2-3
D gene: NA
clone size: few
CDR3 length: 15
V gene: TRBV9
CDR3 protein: CASNVMGGVTDTQYF
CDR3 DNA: TGTGCCAGCAATGTAATGGGGGGCGTCACAGATACGCAGTATTTT

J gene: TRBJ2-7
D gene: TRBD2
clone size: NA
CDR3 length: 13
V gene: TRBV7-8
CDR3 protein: CASSGLAGYEQYF
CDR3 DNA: TGTGCCAGCAGTGGACTAGCCGGATACGAGCAGTACTTC

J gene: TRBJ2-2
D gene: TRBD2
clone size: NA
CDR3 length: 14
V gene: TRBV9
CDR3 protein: CASSGTSGTGELFF
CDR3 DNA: TGTGCCAGCAGCGGGACTAGCGGGACCGGGGAGCTGTTTTTT

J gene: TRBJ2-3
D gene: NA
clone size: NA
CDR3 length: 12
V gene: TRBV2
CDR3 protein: CASSADTDTQYF
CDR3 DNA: TGTGCCAGCAGTGCAGACACAGATACGCAGTATTTT

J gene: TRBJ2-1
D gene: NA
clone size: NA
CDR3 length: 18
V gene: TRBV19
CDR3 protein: CASSIDRDGGYRGDEQFF
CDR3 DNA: TGTGCCAGTAGTATAGACCGGGATGGGGGCTACCGAGGGGATGAGCAGTTCTTC

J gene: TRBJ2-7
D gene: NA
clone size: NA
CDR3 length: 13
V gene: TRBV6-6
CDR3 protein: CASSYSTVYEQYF
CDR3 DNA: TGTGCCAGCAGTTATTCGACAGTCTACGAGCAGTACTTC

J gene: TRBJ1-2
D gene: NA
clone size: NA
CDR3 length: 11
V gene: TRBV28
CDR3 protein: CASSWVYGYTF
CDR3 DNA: TGTGCCAGCAGTTGGGTCTATGGCTACACCTTC

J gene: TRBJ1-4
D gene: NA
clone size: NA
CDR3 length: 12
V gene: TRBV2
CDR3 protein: CASSGIWGKLFF
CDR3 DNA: TGTGCCAGCAGTGGTATTTGGGGAAAACTGTTTTTT

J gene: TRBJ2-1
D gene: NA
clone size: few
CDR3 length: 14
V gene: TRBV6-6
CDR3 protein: CASSYSLGFSEQFF
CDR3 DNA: TGTGCCAGCAGTTACTCGCTGGGGTTCAGTGAGCAGTTCTTC

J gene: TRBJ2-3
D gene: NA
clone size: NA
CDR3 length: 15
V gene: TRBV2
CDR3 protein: CASSVRGSFTDTQYF
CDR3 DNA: TGTGCCAGCAGTGTCCGGGGGAGTTTCACAGATACGCAGTATTTT

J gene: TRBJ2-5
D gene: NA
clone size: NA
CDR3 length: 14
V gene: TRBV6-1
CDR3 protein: CASSAWTRQETQYF
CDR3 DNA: TGTGCCAGCAGTGCCTGGACCCGCCAAGAGACCCAGTACTTC

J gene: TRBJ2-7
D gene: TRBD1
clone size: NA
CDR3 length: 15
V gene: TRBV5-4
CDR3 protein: CASSRTGTGIDEQYF
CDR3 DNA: TGTGCCAGCAGCAGGACCGGGACAGGGATCGACGAGCAGTACTTC

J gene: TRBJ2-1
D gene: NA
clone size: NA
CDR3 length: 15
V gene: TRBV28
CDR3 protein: CASSLLGDSYNEQFF
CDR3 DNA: TGTGCCAGCAGTTTATTAGGGGACTCCTACAATGAGCAGTTCTTC

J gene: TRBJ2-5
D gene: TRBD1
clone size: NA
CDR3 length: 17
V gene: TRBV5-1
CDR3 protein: CASSPIQGTGGVKTQYF
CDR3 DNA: TGCGCCAGCAGCCCTATTCAAGGGACAGGTGGCGTGAAGACCCAGTACTTC

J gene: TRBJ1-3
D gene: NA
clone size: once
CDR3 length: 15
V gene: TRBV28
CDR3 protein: CASSSPRGSGNTIYF
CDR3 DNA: TGTGCCAGCAGCTCCCCTCGGGGCTCTGGAAACACCATATATTTT

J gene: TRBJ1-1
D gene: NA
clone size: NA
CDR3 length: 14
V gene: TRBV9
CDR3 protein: CASSAREGNTEAFF
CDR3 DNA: TGTGCCAGCAGCGCCCGGGAGGGTAACACTGAAGCTTTCTTT

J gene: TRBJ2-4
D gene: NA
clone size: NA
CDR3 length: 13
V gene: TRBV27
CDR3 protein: CASSLTGTSIQYF
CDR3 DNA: TGTGCCAGCAGTTTGACGGGGACCAGCATTCAGTACTTC

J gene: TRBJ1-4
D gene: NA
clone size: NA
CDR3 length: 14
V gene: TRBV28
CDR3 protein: CATQSWGSNEKLFF
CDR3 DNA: TGTGCCACCCAATCTTGGGGCAGCAATGAAAAACTGTTTTTT

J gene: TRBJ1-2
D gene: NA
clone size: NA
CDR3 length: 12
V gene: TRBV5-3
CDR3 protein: CARSLVDFGYTF
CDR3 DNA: TGTGCCAGAAGCTTGGTTGATTTCGGCTACACCTTC

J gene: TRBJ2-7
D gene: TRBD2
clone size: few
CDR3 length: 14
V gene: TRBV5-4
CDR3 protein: CASSSGREAYEQYF
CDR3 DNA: TGTGCCAGCAGCTCTGGACGGGAGGCCTACGAGCAGTACTTC

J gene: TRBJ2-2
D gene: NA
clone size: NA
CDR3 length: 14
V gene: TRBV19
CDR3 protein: CASSTASRAGELFF
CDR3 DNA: TGTGCCAGTAGTACCGCGAGCAGGGCCGGGGAGCTGTTTTTT

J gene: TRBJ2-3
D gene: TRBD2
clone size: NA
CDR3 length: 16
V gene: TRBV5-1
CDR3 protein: CASSSGLAGQTDTQYF
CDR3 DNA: TGCGCCAGCAGCTCCGGACTAGCGGGACAGACAGATACGCAGTATTTT

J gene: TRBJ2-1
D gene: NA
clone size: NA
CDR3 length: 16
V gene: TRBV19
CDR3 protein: CASSIQRGGSYNEQFF
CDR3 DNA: TGTGCCAGTAGCATCCAACGGGGTGGGTCCTACAATGAGCAGTTCTTC

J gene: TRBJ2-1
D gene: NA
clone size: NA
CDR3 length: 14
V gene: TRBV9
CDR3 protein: CASSPAGSYNEQFF
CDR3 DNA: TGTGCCAGCAGCCCGGCGGGCTCCTACAATGAGCAGTTCTTC

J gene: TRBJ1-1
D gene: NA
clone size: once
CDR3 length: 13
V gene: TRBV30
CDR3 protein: CAWMRQLGTEAFF
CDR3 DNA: TGTGCCTGGATGCGACAGTTGGGCACTGAAGCTTTCTTT

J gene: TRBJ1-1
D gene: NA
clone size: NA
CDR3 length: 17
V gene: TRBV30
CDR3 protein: CAWSPLPSFAKNTEAFF
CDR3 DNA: TGTGCCTGGAGCCCATTACCGTCTTTTGCGAAGAACACTGAAGCTTTCTTT

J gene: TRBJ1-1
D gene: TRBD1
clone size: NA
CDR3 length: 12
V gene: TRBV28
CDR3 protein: CASSAWTGQAFF
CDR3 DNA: TGTGCCAGCAGTGCCTGGACAGGGCAAGCTTTCTTT

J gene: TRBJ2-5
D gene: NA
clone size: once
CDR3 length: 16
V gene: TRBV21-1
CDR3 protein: CASSSWDRGPQETQYF
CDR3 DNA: TGTGCCAGCAGCAGTTGGGACAGGGGTCCTCAAGAGACCCAGTACTTC

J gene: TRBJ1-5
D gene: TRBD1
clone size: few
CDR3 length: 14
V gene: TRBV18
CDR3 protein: CASARTGGNQPQHF
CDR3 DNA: TGTGCCAGCGCCCGGACAGGGGGCAACCAGCCCCAGCATTTT

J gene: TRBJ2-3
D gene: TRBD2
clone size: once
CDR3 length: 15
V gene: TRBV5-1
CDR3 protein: CASSLGLAGTDTQYF
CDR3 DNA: TGCGCCAGCAGCTTAGGACTAGCGGGTACAGATACGCAGTATTTT

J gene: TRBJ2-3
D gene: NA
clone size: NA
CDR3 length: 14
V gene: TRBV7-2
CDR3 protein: CASSLGPQTDTQYF
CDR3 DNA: TGTGCCAGCAGCTTAGGCCCACAGACAGATACGCAGTATTTT